The clone carrying this TCR beta chain was seen at least ten times. TCRdb reprocessed the RT-PCR reads with MiXCR, giving one entry per CDR3 protein. Among 920,000 or so distinct CDR3 sequences, about 20% were seen once, and the ten largest hold roughly 6%. The data originate from a study of patients and donors after allogeneic stem cell transplantation. CDR3 size: 13 residues. V was shortened by 0 bases and J by 5 bases, with 6 bases between the two germline ends. Germline V gene lookup returns CDR1 KGHSH and CDR2 LQKENI. What was sequenced was blood, either unsorted or a sorted T cell fraction (not recorded which). The J gene is TRBJ2-3, the V gene TRBV18, with D hard to call. The sequence was collected from a human donor who was either an allogeneic HSCT recipient or a stem cell or donor lymphocyte infusion donor (not recorded which). It is not recorded whose cells these are; they may come from a transplant donor. DNA for the CDR3: TGTGCCAGCTCACCACCAGGCGGAGATACGCAGTATTTT. Translating it yields CASSPPGGDTQYF. Using reference TRBV18 and TRBJ2-3 for the parts outside the CDR3, the full variable domain is NAGVMQNPRHLVRRRGQEARLRCSPMKGHSHVYWYRQLPEEGLKFMVYLQKENIIDESGMPKERFSAEFPKEGPSILRIQQVVRGDSAAYFCASSPPGGDTQYFGPGTRLTVL.